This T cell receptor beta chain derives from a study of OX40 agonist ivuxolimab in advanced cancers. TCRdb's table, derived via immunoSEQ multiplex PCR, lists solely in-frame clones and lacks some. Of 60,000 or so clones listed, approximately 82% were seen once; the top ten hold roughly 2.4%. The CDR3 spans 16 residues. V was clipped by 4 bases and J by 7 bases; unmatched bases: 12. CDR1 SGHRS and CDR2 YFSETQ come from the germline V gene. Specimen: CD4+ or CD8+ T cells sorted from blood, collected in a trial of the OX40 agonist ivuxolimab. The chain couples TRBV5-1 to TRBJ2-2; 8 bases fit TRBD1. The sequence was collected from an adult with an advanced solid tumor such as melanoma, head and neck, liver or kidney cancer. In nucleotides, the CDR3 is TGCGCCAGCAGCAGGAACGGACAGGGCTTTGACGGGGAGCTGTTTTTT. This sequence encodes CASSRNGQGFDGELFF.